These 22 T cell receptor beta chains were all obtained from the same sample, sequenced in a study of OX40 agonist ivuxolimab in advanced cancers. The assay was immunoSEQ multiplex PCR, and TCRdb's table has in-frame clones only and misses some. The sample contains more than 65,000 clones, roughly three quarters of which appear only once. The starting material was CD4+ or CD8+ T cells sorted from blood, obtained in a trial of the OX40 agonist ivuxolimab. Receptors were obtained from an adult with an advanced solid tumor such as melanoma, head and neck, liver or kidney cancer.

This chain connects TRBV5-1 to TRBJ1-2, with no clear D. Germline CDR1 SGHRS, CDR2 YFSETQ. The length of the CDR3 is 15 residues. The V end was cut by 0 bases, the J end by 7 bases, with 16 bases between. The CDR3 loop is CASSLGGSTIGGYTF. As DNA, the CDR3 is TGCGCCAGCAGCTTGGGGGGATCCACAATAGGTGGCTACACCTTC.

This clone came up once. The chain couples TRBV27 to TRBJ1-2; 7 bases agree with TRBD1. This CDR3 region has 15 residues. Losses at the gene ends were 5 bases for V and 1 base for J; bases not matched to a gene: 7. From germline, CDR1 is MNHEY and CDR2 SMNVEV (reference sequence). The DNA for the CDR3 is TGTGCCAGCAGTCCCTATAGGGGGCTTAACTATGGCTACACCTTC. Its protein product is CASSPYRGLNYGYTF.

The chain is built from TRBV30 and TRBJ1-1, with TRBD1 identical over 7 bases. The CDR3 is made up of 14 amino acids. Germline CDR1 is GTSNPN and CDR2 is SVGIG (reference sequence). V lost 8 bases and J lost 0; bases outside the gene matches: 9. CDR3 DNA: TGTGCCGGCACAAGACAGGGTGTGAACACTGAAGCTTTCTTT. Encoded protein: CAGTRQGVNTEAFF. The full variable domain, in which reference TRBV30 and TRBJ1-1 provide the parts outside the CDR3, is SQTIHQWPATLVQPVGSPLSLECTVEGTSNPNLYWYRQAAGRGLQLLFYSVGIGQISSEVPQNLSASRPQDRQFILSSKKLLLSDSGFYLCAGTRQGVNTEAFFGQGTRLTVV.

CDR3 nucleotides: TGTGCCAGCAGCCTCAGCCCACCGGGGGTTGGAAACACCATATATTTT. It codes for CASSLSPPGVGNTIYF. V gene TRBV9 combines with J gene TRBJ1-3; possibly TRBD1 for D (5 bases). V was cut by 4 bases and J by 3 bases, with 17 bases left in between. The V gene's germline CDR1 is SGDLS and CDR2 YYNGEE. The CDR3 is made up of 16 amino acids.

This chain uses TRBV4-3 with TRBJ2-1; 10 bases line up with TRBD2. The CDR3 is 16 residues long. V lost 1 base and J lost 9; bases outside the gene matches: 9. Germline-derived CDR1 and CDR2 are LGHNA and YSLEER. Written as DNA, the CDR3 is TGCGCCAGCAGCCAAGCGCCAGCGGGAGGGTTGTCTGAGCAGTTCTTC. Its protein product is CASSQAPAGGLSEQFF.

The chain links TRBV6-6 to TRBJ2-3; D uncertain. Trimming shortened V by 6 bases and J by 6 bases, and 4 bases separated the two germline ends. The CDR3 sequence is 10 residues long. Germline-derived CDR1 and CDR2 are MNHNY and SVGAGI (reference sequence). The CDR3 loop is CASRADTQYF. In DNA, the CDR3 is TGTGCCAGCAGGGCGGATACGCAGTATTTT.

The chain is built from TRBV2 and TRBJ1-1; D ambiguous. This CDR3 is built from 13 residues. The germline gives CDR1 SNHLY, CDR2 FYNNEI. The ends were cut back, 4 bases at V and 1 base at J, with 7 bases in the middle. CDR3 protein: CASSGQENTEAFF. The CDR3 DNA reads TGTGCCAGCAGTGGCCAGGAGAACACTGAAGCTTTCTTT.

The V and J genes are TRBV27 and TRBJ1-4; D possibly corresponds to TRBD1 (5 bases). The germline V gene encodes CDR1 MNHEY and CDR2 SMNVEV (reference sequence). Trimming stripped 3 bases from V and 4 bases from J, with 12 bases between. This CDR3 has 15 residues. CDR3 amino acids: CASSFSGRRNEKLFF. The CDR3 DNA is TGTGCCAGCAGTTTCTCAGGGCGCCGTAATGAAAAACTGTTTTTT.

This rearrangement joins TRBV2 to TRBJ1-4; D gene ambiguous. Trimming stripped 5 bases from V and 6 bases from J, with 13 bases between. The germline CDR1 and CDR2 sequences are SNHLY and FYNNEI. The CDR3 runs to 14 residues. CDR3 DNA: TGTGCCAGCAGTCCCCGGACCCAGTATGAAAAACTGTTTTTT. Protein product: CASSPRTQYEKLFF.

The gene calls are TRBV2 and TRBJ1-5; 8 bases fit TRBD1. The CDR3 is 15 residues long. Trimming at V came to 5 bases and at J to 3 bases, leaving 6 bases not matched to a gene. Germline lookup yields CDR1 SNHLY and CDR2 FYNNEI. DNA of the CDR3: TGTGCCAGCAGTAACGACAGGGGTCCCAATCAGCCCCAGCATTTT. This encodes CASSNDRGPNQPQHF. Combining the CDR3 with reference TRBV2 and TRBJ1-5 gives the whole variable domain EPEVTQTPSHQVTQMGQEVILRCVPISNHLYFYWYRQILGQKVEFLVSFYNNEISEKSEIFDDQFSVERPDGSNFTLKIRSTKLEDSAMYFCASSNDRGPNQPQHFGDGTRLSIL.

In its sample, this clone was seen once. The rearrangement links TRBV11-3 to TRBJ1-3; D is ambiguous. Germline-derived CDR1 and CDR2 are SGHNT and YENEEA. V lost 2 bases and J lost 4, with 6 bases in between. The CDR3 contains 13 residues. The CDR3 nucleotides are TGTGCCAGCAGCTTAATAGGAGGAAACACCATATATTTT. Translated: CASSLIGGNTIYF.

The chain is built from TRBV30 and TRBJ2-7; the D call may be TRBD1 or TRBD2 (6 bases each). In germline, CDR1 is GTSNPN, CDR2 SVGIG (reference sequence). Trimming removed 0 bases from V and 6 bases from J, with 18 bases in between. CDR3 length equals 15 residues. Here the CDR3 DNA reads TGTGCCTGGAGTGTTGACAGGACGGGAGCCGGCGAGCAGTACTTC. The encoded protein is CAWSVDRTGAGEQYF.

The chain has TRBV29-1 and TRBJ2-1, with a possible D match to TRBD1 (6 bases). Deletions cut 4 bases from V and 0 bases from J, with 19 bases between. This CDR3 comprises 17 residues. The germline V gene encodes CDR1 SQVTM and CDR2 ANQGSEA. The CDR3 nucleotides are TGCAGCGTTGGAGGCACAGGGTTCCGTCGCTCCTACAATGAGCAGTTCTTC. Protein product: CSVGGTGFRRSYNEQFF.

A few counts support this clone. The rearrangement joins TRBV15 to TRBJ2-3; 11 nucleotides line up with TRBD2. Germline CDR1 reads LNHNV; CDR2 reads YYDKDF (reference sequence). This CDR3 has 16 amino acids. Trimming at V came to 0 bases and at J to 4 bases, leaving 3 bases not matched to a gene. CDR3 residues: CATSRDFSGGADTQYF. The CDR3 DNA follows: TGTGCCACCAGCAGAGATTTTAGCGGGGGGGCAGATACGCAGTATTTT.

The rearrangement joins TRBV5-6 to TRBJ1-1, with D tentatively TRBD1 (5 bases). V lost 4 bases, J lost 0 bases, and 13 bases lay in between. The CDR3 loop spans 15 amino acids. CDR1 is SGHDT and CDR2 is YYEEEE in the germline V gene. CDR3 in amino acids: CASSAYRTLNTEAFF. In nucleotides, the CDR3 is TGTGCCAGCAGCGCCTACAGGACTCTGAACACTGAAGCTTTCTTT.

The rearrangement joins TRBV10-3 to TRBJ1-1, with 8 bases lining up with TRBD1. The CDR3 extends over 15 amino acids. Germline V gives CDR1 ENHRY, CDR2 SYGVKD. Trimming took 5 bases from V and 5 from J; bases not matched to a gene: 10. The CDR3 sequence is CAISHLTGEETEAFF. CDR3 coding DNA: TGTGCCATCAGTCACCTGACAGGGGAAGAGACTGAAGCTTTCTTT.

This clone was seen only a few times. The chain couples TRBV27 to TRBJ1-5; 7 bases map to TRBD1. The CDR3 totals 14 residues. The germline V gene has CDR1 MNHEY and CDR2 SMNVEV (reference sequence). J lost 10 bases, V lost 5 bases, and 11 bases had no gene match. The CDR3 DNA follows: TGTGCCAGCAGTAGTAAGGGGGCCGGATACCCCCAGCATTTT. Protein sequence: CASSSKGAGYPQHF.

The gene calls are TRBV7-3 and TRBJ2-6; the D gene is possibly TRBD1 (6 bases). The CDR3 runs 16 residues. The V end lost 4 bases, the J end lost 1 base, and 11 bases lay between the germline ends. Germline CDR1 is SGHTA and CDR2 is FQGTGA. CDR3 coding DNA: TGTGCCAGCAGCTCATACAGGGATTCTGGGGCCAACGTCCTGACTTTC. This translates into CASSSYRDSGANVLTF.

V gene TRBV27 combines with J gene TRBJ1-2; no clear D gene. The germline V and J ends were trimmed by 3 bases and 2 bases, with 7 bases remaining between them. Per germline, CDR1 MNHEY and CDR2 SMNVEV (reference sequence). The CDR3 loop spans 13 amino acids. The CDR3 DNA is TGTGCCAGCAGTTTCTTCAGGAACTATGGCTACACCTTC. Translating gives CASSFFRNYGYTF.

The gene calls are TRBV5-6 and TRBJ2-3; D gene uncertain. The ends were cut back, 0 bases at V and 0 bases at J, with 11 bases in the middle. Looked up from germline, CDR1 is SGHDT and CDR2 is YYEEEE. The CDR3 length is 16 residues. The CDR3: CASSLDIWISTDTQYF. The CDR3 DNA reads TGTGCCAGCAGCTTGGATATCTGGATTAGCACAGATACGCAGTATTTT. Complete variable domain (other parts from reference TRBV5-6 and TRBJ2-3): DAGVTQSPTHLIKTRGQQVTLRCSPKSGHDTVSWYQQALGQGPQFIFQYYEEEERQRGNFPDRFSGHQFPNYSSELNVNALLLGDSALYLCASSLDIWISTDTQYFGPGTRLTVL.

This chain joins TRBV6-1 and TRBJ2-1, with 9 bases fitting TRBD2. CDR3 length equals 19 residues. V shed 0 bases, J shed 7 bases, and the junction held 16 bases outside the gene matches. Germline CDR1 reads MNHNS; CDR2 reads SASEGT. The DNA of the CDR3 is TGTGCCAGCAGTGAAGCCCGGACTAGCGCTAAGCCGGCCCAAAATGAGCAGTTCTTC. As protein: CASSEARTSAKPAQNEQFF.

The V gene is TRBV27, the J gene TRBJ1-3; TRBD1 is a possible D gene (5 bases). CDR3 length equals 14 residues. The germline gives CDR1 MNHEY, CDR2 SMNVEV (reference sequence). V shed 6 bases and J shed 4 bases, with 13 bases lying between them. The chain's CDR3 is CASSRDQTGNTIYF. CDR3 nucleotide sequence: TGTGCCAGCAGCAGGGACCAGACCGGAAACACCATATATTTT.